Listed here are 24 T cell receptor beta chains from one sample, sequenced in a study of regulatory T cells in long-lasting Graves disease (dated by TCRdb to about 2021). The meaning of the sample's time point label: newly diagnosed GD, antithyroid drugs for less than 3 months. For both TCR sequencing and RNA sequencing, RNA was extracted from PBMCs using TRIzol. The library was built by means of multiplex PCR. The sequencer was an Illumina HiSeq 4000. To build TCR beta libraries, CDR3 regions were amplified by Arm-PCR using iRepertoire HTBI primers. TCRdb redid the processing of the public reads, applying fastp at Q25 and MiXCR, and retained in-frame beta chains. A single entry per CDR3 protein holds the most common genes and DNA from its merged rows. Within this sample are about 220,000 distinct CDR3 sequences, with roughly 20% of them counted one time only. The ten largest clones capture around 11% of the sample.

The same sample was also used in a study of T cells in Graves' hyperthyroidism and ophthalmopathy.

The material was peripheral blood mononuclear cells (PBMCs), obtained at new diagnosis, from a patient treated with antithyroid drugs. The receptors derive from a woman aged 25 to 45 with Graves disease. Donor details come from another sample of the same person, matched by shared clones.

This clonotype appeared a few times. In DNA form, the CDR3 reads TGCAGTGCCGACCCTAGCGGGAGGCTGAATGAGCAGTTCTTC. This codes for CSADPSGRLNEQFF. The chain couples TRBV20-1 to TRBJ2-1; 11 bases are a match to TRBD2. The germline V gene encodes CDR1 DFQATT and CDR2 SNEGSKA (reference sequence). The CDR3 is 14 residues long. The V gene end was trimmed by 6 bases and the J gene end by 7 bases; junction bases not matched to a gene: 8.

In the case of this clonotype: This may stem from a read error, because a much larger clone lies one nucleotide away. The chain employs TRBV2 and TRBJ2-7; D not certain. Germline V lookup: CDR1 SNHLY, CDR2 FYNNEI. CDR3 length: 14 residues. CDR3 sequence (DNA): TGTGCCAGCATCCCGGCAGCTTACCACTACGAGCGGTACTTC. Translation: CASIPAAYHYERYF.

This clonotype was counted many times. The chain is built from TRBV20-1 and TRBJ1-5; TRBD1 agrees at 9 bases. The V gene's germline CDR1 is DFQATT and CDR2 SNEGSKA (reference sequence). There are 14 residues in the CDR3. V trimming: 6 bases; J trimming: 4 bases; junction bases outside the gene matches: 7. CDR3 amino acids: CSAARQGGNQPQHF. The CDR3 nucleotides read TGCAGTGCCGCTCGACAGGGGGGGAATCAGCCCCAGCATTTT.

This clonotype has ten or more counts. The chain uses TRBV7-3 and TRBJ2-1; 10 nucleotides match TRBD2. Unmatched junction bases numbered 10, after V lost 5 bases and J lost 9 bases. Germline-derived CDR1 and CDR2 are SGHTA and FQGTGA. This CDR3 region has 15 residues. The CDR3 reads CASSLQGLAGVEQFF. Here the CDR3 DNA reads TGTGCCAGCAGCCTACAGGGGCTAGCGGGGGTTGAGCAGTTCTTC.

This clonotype appeared many times. The chain joins TRBV7-3 to TRBJ2-1, with 7 bases matching TRBD2. The CDR3 is 14 amino acids. Germline assignment: CDR1 SGHTA and CDR2 FQGTGA. The V segment lost 6 bases and the J segment 5 bases; nucleotides outside the gene matches: 7. The CDR3 coding sequence is TGTGCCAGCAGTAGGGAGGGTAGGGACAATGAGCAGTTCTTC. This translates into CASSREGRDNEQFF.

The J gene is TRBJ2-7, the V gene TRBV20-1; 12 bases fit TRBD2. Germline loops: CDR1 DFQATT, CDR2 SNEGSKA (reference sequence). V was pared by 3 bases and J by 2 bases, with 8 bases of the junction left unmatched. The CDR3 covers 16 residues. Here the CDR3 reads CSASRASGRATYEQYF. CDR3 coding DNA: TGCAGTGCTAGTAGGGCTAGCGGGAGGGCCACCTACGAGCAGTACTTC.

This clonotype was observed many times. This sequence joins TRBV11-3 and TRBJ2-7; 8 nucleotides line up with TRBD1. Germline CDR1 is SGHNT and CDR2 is YENEEA. With 5 bases clipped from V and 3 bases from J, the junction kept 9 bases outside the gene matches. This CDR3 spans 15 amino acids. The CDR3 loop reads CASSPNGQGLYEQYF. The CDR3 DNA is TGTGCCAGCAGCCCCAACGGACAGGGACTCTACGAGCAGTACTTC. Full variable domain (missing parts from reference TRBV11-3 and TRBJ2-7): EAGVVQSPRYKIIEKKQPVAFWCNPISGHNTLYWYLQNLGQGPELLIRYENEEAVDDSQLPKDRFSAERLKGVDSTLKIQPAELGDSAVYLCASSPNGQGLYEQYFGPGTRLTVT.

This clonotype was detected only a few times. The V and J genes are TRBV20-1 and TRBJ1-5; D uncertain. Germline V gene lookup returns CDR1 DFQATT and CDR2 SNEGSKA (reference sequence). V dropped 2 bases and J dropped 3 bases, with 11 bases sitting between them. The CDR3 length is 14 residues. The CDR3 region is CSARYGVANQPQHF. The DNA of the CDR3 is TGCAGTGCTAGATACGGGGTGGCCAATCAGCCCCAGCATTTT.

The chain carries TRBV6-2 or TRBV6-3 and TRBJ2-5; no clear D. CDR3 length: 13 amino acids. Trimming pared 7 bases from V and 5 bases from J, leaving 14 bases between. Per germline, CDR1 MNHEY and CDR2 SVGEGT. The CDR3 nucleotides are TGTGCCAGCACCGTTAGTGATTTCGAGACCCAGTACTTC. Translating gives CASTVSDFETQYF.

This clonotype occurred many times. The V gene is TRBV28, the J gene TRBJ1-4; D not resolved. Trimming stripped 5 bases from V and 2 bases from J, with 9 bases between. Looked up from germline, CDR1 is MDHEN and CDR2 is SYDVKM. The CDR3 has 14 amino acids. CDR3 sequence: CASSPPGTNEKLFF. The CDR3 nucleotides are TGTGCCAGCAGTCCCCCGGGGACTAATGAAAAACTGTTTTTT.

The table lists this clonotype with many counts. The junction and the germline gene differ at one end; a read error may be behind it. This chain uses TRBV4-1 with TRBJ1-2, with 7 nucleotides matching TRBD1. This CDR3 comprises 15 residues. Germline V gene sequence: CDR1 MGHRA, CDR2 YSYEKL. CDR3 in amino acids: CASSQVTGSEYGYTF. The CDR3 DNA sequence: TGTGCCAGCAGCCAAGTGACAGGGTCAGAGTATGGCTACACCTTC.

Turning to this clonotype: Possible read error: a much larger clone is one base away. This chain uses TRBV6-1 with TRBJ2-1, with 10 bases lining up with TRBD2. The length of the CDR3 is 15 residues. The germline V gene has CDR1 MNHNS and CDR2 SASEGT. Trimming cost V 8 bases and J 4 bases; bases outside gene matches: 8. The CDR3 is CASGTAGGAYNEQFF. CDR3 coding DNA: TGTGCCAGCGGTACAGCGGGGGGGGCTTACAATGAGCAGTTCTTC.

This clonotype was picked up many times. The J gene is TRBJ1-1, the V gene TRBV28; D gene unclear. Germline V CDR1 and CDR2: MDHEN, SYDVKM. The CDR3 totals 13 residues. The V and J ends lost 6 bases and 1 base respectively, with 9 bases between them. In DNA, the CDR3 is TGTGCCAGCAGCTTACTGGGGAACACTGAAGCTTTCTTT. Translating gives CASSLLGNTEAFF.

This clonotype was observed a handful of times. Given a much more abundant clone one base away, this may be a read error. This rearrangement joins TRBV3-1 to TRBJ1-6; D is uncertain. Germline V gene data show CDR1 as LGHDT and CDR2 as YNNKEL (reference sequence). This CDR3 is 14 amino acids long. CDR3 coding DNA: TGTGCCAGCGGCCAAGTGGGGAGGAATTCACCCCTCCACTTT. Its translation is CASGQVGRNSPLHF.

This clonotype has a count of ten or more. The chain joins TRBV5-8 to TRBJ1-1; weak D call: TRBD1 (6 bases). Between the trimmed V and J ends, which lost 3 bases and 5 bases, there was a span of 17 bases. Germline values: CDR1 SGHTS, CDR2 YDEGEE. CDR3 length: 15 amino acids. This chain's CDR3 is CASSSDVGGRTEAFF. The CDR3, as DNA: TGTGCCAGCAGCTCCGATGTGGGGGGCCGGACTGAAGCTTTCTTT.

This clonotype was counted ten times or more. J is TRBJ1-2 and V is TRBV19; 12 bases map to TRBD1. CDR1 and CDR2 from the germline V gene are LNHDA and SQIVND (reference sequence). V lost 5 bases to trimming and J lost 7 bases; unmatched junction nucleotides: 11. The CDR3 runs to 16 residues. CDR3 sequence reads: CASSHTGTGGLGGYTF. CDR3 nucleotides: TGTGCCAGTAGTCACACCGGGACAGGGGGCCTCGGTGGCTACACCTTC.

This clonotype was seen repeatedly, ten times or more. This chain links TRBV28 with TRBJ1-2; D gene uncertain. V lost 5 bases, J lost 6 bases, and 13 bases lay in between. There are 13 residues in the CDR3. Per the germline V gene, CDR1 is MDHEN and CDR2 is SYDVKM. This CDR3 is CASSPLPDNGYTF. As DNA, the CDR3 is TGTGCCAGCAGTCCTCTCCCGGATAATGGCTACACCTTC.

This clonotype was seen at least ten times. The chain carries TRBV10-2 and TRBJ1-2; possibly TRBD1 for D (5 bases). V lost 7 bases and J lost 2, with 17 bases in between. The CDR3 runs 15 residues. Germline V gene sequence: CDR1 WSHSY, CDR2 SAAADI. CDR3 nucleotide sequence: TGCGCCAGCACTATTGGGGGAGTCGGGAACTATGGCTACACCTTC. As protein: CASTIGGVGNYGYTF.

In this sample, this clonotype turned up many times. A junction end diverges from the germline sequence, so it may reflect a read error. The chain couples TRBV5-1 to TRBJ1-1; D is unclear. The CDR3 extends over 14 amino acids. The germline V gene has CDR1 SGHRS and CDR2 YFSETQ. DNA of the CDR3: TGTGCCAGCAGCCCAGACCGGGGTAACACTGAAGCTTTCTTT. Protein product: CASSPDRGNTEAFF.

In this sample, this clonotype turned up many times. The V call is TRBV20-1, the J call TRBJ1-1; D unresolved. CDR1 and CDR2 from the germline V gene are DFQATT and SNEGSKA (reference sequence). V was cut by 2 bases and J by 0 bases, with 7 bases left in between. The CDR3 contains 13 residues. CDR3 sequence reads: CSARSSLNTEAFF. As DNA, the CDR3 is TGCAGTGCTAGAAGCAGTCTGAACACTGAAGCTTTCTTT.

This clonotype came up many times. The chain employs TRBV6-5 and TRBJ1-2; a possible D gene is TRBD1 (5 bases). Trimming pared 0 bases from V and 6 bases from J, leaving 14 bases between. This CDR3 spans 15 amino acids. Germline loops: CDR1 MNHEY, CDR2 SVGAGI. For the CDR3, the DNA is TGTGCCAGCAGTTACTCGAGAGGGGCAGCGAATGGCTACACCTTC. This codes for CASSYSRGAANGYTF.

In the case of this clonotype: It differs at one base from a far larger clone, so likely a read error. V and J are TRBV7-9 and TRBJ2-3; 9 bases are a match to TRBD1. Per the germline V gene, CDR1 is SEHNR and CDR2 is FQNEAQ (reference sequence). The CDR3 runs to 16 residues. V was clipped by 0 bases and J by 2 bases; unmatched bases: 3. The chain's CDR3 is CASSLAGTGYTDTQYF. The CDR3 nucleotides read TGTGCCAGCAGCTTAGCTGGGACAGGGTACACAGATACGCAGTATTTT.

This clonotype was recorded many times. V and J are TRBV20-1 and TRBJ1-2; D is ambiguous. Trimming removed 6 bases at V and 0 bases at J, with 11 bases between. Germline CDR1 and CDR2: DFQATT and SNEGSKA (reference sequence). The CDR3 consists of 13 residues. The CDR3: CSASRAANYGYTF. CDR3 in DNA: TGCAGTGCCTCTAGAGCTGCTAACTATGGCTACACCTTC.

The genes are TRBV2 and TRBJ1-4, with no clear D. CDR1 is SNHLY, CDR2 FYNNEI, per germline. Trimming removed 4 bases from V and 4 bases from J, with 10 bases in between. The CDR3 runs to 14 residues. The DNA for the CDR3 is TGTGCCAGCAGTGCGGACGGACGTAATGAAAAACTGTTTTTT. Translated: CASSADGRNEKLFF.